This passage covers 23 T cell receptor beta chains from one sample sequenced in a study of blood T cell repertoires in COVID-19. Profiled with immunoSEQ multiplex PCR; TCRdb holds only in-frame clones, not every one. The sample includes roughly 73,000 clones, over 70% of them seen just once. The sample comprised peripheral blood. Source of these receptors: a man between 65 and 80 years old with acute or convalescent COVID-19.

This chain joins TRBV4-2 and TRBJ2-3, with 12 bases matching TRBD2. The CDR3 has 18 residues. V dropped 4 bases and J dropped 3; count of bases not matched to a gene: 11. Germline V gene data show CDR1 as LGHNA and CDR2 as YNFKEQ. CDR3 sequence reads: CASSPAAGLAGITDTQYF. CDR3 nucleotides: TGTGCCAGCAGCCCAGCCGCAGGACTAGCGGGAATAACAGATACGCAGTATTTT.

The chain carries TRBV9 and TRBJ1-2; 11 nucleotides line up with TRBD1. Per germline, CDR1 SGDLS and CDR2 YYNGEE. The V segment lost 3 bases and the J segment 2 bases; nucleotides outside the gene matches: 9. The CDR3 is 17 residues long. CDR3 nucleotides: TGTGCCAGCAGCGAAAAGGGACAGGGGGTCCGAAACTATGGCTACACCTTC. Translation: CASSEKGQGVRNYGYTF.

This clone was counted once. The J gene is TRBJ1-2, the V gene TRBV7-8; D is uncertain. The CDR3 spans 15 residues. Germline CDR1 SGHVS, CDR2 FQNEAQ. Trimming left V 5 bases short and J 4 bases short, with 17 bases between. The CDR3 loop reads CASSPSRDRSYGYTF. CDR3 bases: TGTGCCAGCAGCCCTTCACGGGATAGGAGCTATGGCTACACCTTC.

This rearrangement joins TRBV14 to TRBJ2-7; weak D call: TRBD2 (5 bases). CDR3 size: 15 residues. The V end was cut by 2 bases, the J end by 2 bases, with 13 bases between. Germline V gives CDR1 SGHDN, CDR2 FVKESK. The CDR3 is CASSQLGGRTYEQYF. The CDR3 DNA is TGTGCCAGCAGCCAACTTGGAGGCAGAACCTACGAGCAGTACTTC.

This rearrangement joins TRBV3-1 (or the pseudogene TRBV3-2) to TRBJ2-4; perhaps TRBD2 as D (5 bases). CDR3 length: 14 amino acids. The V end was cut by 0 bases, the J end by 11 bases, with 14 bases between. From germline, CDR1 is LGHDT and CDR2 YNNKEL (reference sequence). The CDR3 bases are TGTGCCAGCAGCCAAGAGGGGAGACACGGCTTTCAGTACTTC. It encodes CASSQEGRHGFQYF.

V gene TRBV29-1 combines with J gene TRBJ1-1, with D possibly matching TRBD1 (5 bases). CDR1 and CDR2 (germline): SQVTM, ANQGSEA. V dropped 7 bases and J dropped 5 bases, with 20 bases sitting between them. The CDR3 sequence is 14 residues long. For the CDR3, the DNA is TGCAGCGGGAGGGGCGGAAGCCTAGGAACTGAAGCTTTCTTT. As protein: CSGRGGSLGTEAFF.

The chain links TRBV19 to TRBJ1-5; D ambiguous. The CDR3 spans 16 residues. Trimming took off 10 bases at V and 3 bases at J, with 22 bases between the two ends. Germline assignment: CDR1 LNHDA and CDR2 SQIVND (reference sequence). CDR3 DNA sequence: TGTGCCACCACGCCTCTCTGGGTACAGTTCAATCAGCCCCAGCATTTT. Amino acids: CATTPLWVQFNQPQHF. Full variable domain (rest looked up from reference TRBV19 and TRBJ1-5): DGGITQSPKYLFRKEGQNVTLSCEQNLNHDAMYWYRQDPGQGLRLIYYSQIVNDFQKGDIAEGYSVSREKKESFPLTVTSAQKNPTAFYLCATTPLWVQFNQPQHFGDGTRLSIL.

The chain carries TRBV12-5 and TRBJ2-1; tentative D call: TRBD2 (6 bases). CDR1 is LGHNT, CDR2 FRNRAP, per germline. The V gene lost 0 bases and the J gene lost 7 bases, with 10 bases spanning the gap. The CDR3 is 14 amino acids. The CDR3 here is CASGLVRGKNEQFF. The CDR3 DNA reads as TGTGCTAGTGGTTTGGTGCGGGGCAAAAATGAGCAGTTCTTC.

The chain has TRBV4-1 and TRBJ2-1; 7 positions match TRBD2. Germline V lookup: CDR1 MGHRA, CDR2 YSYEKL. V dropped 4 bases and J dropped 5; count of bases not matched to a gene: 17. CDR3 size: 18 residues. The CDR3 is CASSPTGLAVMGDNEQFF. DNA of the CDR3: TGCGCCAGCAGCCCAACAGGCCTAGCGGTAATGGGCGACAATGAGCAGTTCTTC.

The J gene is TRBJ2-1, the V gene TRBV4-2; 12 positions match TRBD2. This CDR3 is 16 amino acids long. With 3 bases clipped from V and 7 bases from J, the junction kept 7 bases outside the gene matches. CDR1 and CDR2 from the germline V gene are LGHNA and YNFKEQ. CDR3 in DNA: TGTGCCAGCAGCCAGGAACTAGCGGGAGGATGGAATGAGCAGTTCTTC. It encodes CASSQELAGGWNEQFF.

The genes are TRBV5-1 and TRBJ2-3; 9 nucleotides align to TRBD2. Germline loops: CDR1 SGHRS, CDR2 YFSETQ. CDR3 length: 15 residues. With V trimmed by 6 bases and J by 4 bases, 9 bases remained unmatched. The CDR3 nucleotides read TGCGCCAGCATTCCCGGACTAGCGACGCCAGATACGCAGTATTTT. Amino acid sequence: CASIPGLATPDTQYF.

The chain employs TRBV7-3 and TRBJ2-6; 7 bases line up with TRBD1. The V gene's germline CDR1 is SGHTA and CDR2 FQGTGA. CDR3 length: 15 amino acids. The V segment lost 4 bases and the J segment 4 bases; nucleotides outside the gene matches: 4. CDR3 nucleotide sequence: TGTGCCAGCAGCTCCACAGGGGCCGGGGCCAACGTCCTGACTTTC. Protein sequence: CASSSTGAGANVLTF. Complete variable domain (other parts from reference TRBV7-3 and TRBJ2-6): GAGVSQTPSNKVTEKGKYVELRCDPISGHTALYWYRQSLGQGPEFLIYFQGTGAADDSGLPNDRFFAVRPEGSVSTLKIQRTERGDSAVYLCASSSTGAGANVLTFGAGSRLTVL.

This clone showed up just a few times. This chain connects TRBV6-5 to TRBJ2-5; 12 bases line up with TRBD2. The ends lost 11 bases at V and 1 base at J; junction bases unmatched: 8. The CDR3 has 15 amino acids. In germline, CDR1 is MNHEY, CDR2 SVGAGI. This CDR3 is CAGRGTSGFQETQYF. Here the CDR3 DNA reads TGTGCCGGTAGGGGGACTAGCGGGTTCCAAGAGACCCAGTACTTC.

In its sample, this clone was seen once. V usage is TRBV28 and J usage is TRBJ1-1, with a tentative D call TRBD1 (5 bases). Trimming removed 7 bases at V and 6 bases at J, with 21 bases between. CDR1 is MDHEN, CDR2 SYDVKM, per germline. The CDR3 extends over 15 amino acids. CDR3 DNA: TGTGCCAGCACCCAAAGGGGTGGAGGGCGACCTGAAGCTTTCTTT. Protein sequence: CASTQRGGGRPEAFF.

This clone was picked up a small number of times. This sequence joins TRBV18 and TRBJ1-1; tentatively, D is TRBD1 (6 bases). CDR1 is KGHSH, CDR2 LQKENI, per germline. Trimming pared 6 bases from V and 5 bases from J, leaving 13 bases between. This CDR3 is 13 amino acids long. The CDR3 nucleotides are TGTGCCAGCTCGAGGGACACTAATACTGAAGCTTTCTTT. This encodes CASSRDTNTEAFF.

The CDR3 is CASRIPGQGASHGELFF. The CDR3 bases are TGTGCCAGCAGGATCCCGGGACAGGGGGCGAGCCACGGGGAGCTGTTTTTT. The chain links TRBV5-5 to TRBJ2-2, with 12 bases that match TRBD1. CDR3 length: 17 amino acids. Per the germline V gene, CDR1 is SGHKS and CDR2 is YYEKEE (reference sequence). V shed 5 bases, J shed 7 bases, and the junction held 12 bases outside the gene matches.

This chain joins TRBV5-1 and TRBJ2-2, with D possibly TRBD1 on 5 matching bases. This CDR3 has 15 amino acids. Germline V CDR1 and CDR2: SGHRS, YFSETQ. Between the trimmed V and J ends, which lost 0 bases and 4 bases, there was a span of 10 bases. CDR3 region: CASSLAETVTGELFF. CDR3 in DNA: TGCGCCAGCAGCTTGGCCGAGACAGTCACCGGGGAGCTGTTTTTT.

The chain links TRBV20-1 to TRBJ2-1, with D possibly TRBD2 on 5 matching bases. The CDR3 is made up of 14 amino acids. CDR1 and CDR2 (germline): DFQATT, SNEGSKA (reference sequence). Trimming removed 3 bases at V and 9 bases at J, with 18 bases between. The CDR3 spells CSASDGEGMGEQFF. For the CDR3, the DNA is TGCAGTGCTAGTGATGGAGAGGGAATGGGTGAGCAGTTCTTC.

The V call is TRBV3-1 (or the pseudogene TRBV3-2), the J call TRBJ2-7; 8 bases map to TRBD1. The CDR3 length is 17 residues. Germline-derived CDR1 and CDR2 are LGHDT and YNNKEL (reference sequence). The ends lost 0 bases at V and 6 bases at J; junction bases unmatched: 13. The CDR3 coding sequence is TGTGCCAGCAGCCAAGATCAAAGTGTGGACAGGGCCGGCGAGCAGTACTTC. Its protein is CASSQDQSVDRAGEQYF.

The chain carries TRBV5-6 and TRBJ2-1; 7 nucleotides agree with TRBD1. Losses at the gene ends were 1 base for V and 14 bases for J; bases not matched to a gene: 3. This CDR3 is built from 11 residues. The germline V gene encodes CDR1 SGHDT and CDR2 YYEEEE. CDR3 protein: CASSLTGVEFF. In nucleotides, the CDR3 is TGTGCCAGCAGCTTGACAGGGGTCGAGTTCTTC.

This clone has only a few counts. In nucleotides, the CDR3 is TGTGCCATCAGCGGGACAGGAACTAATGGCTACACCTTC. This sequence encodes CAISGTGTNGYTF. The rearrangement joins TRBV10-3 to TRBJ1-2; 8 positions agree with TRBD1. The CDR3 totals 13 residues. The V gene end was trimmed by 6 bases and the J gene end by 6 bases; junction bases not matched to a gene: 6. Germline V gene sequence: CDR1 ENHRY, CDR2 SYGVKD.

The rearrangement uses TRBV10-3 and TRBJ2-1; 7 bases align to TRBD1. The CDR3 covers 15 residues. The germline V gene has CDR1 ENHRY and CDR2 SYGVKD. V lost 0 bases to trimming and J lost 5 bases; unmatched junction nucleotides: 4. The CDR3 DNA reads TGTGCCATCAGTGAGTCGCTGACAGGGAACAATGAGCAGTTCTTC. It encodes CAISESLTGNNEQFF.

The chain links TRBV5-4 to TRBJ1-3, with a tentative D call TRBD1 (6 bases). Trimming took off 3 bases at V and 4 bases at J, with 8 bases between the two ends. The CDR3 totals 13 residues. CDR1 is SGHNT, CDR2 YYREEE, per germline (reference sequence). The CDR3 DNA sequence: TGTGCCAGCAGCTGGGACATCGGAAACACCATATATTTT. Translation gives CASSWDIGNTIYF.